This TCR beta chain was observed in a study of breast tumors, draining lymph nodes, adjacent tissues. Study-level findings and limits: That most tumor T cells come from lymph nodes remained unproven. Data fit most tumor T cells coming from lymph node, expanding in tumor.

One entry per CDR3 protein, called by TCRdb with MiXCR from the multiplex PCR reads. The sample yields 290,000 or so distinct CDR3 sequences, roughly 30% seen once. Germline V gives CDR1 SGHRS, CDR2 YFSETQ. This CDR3 contains 14 residues. Axillary draining lymph nodes of breast cancer patients supplied the node samples. With respect to this clonotype: The antigen is unknown. A read error is possible here, since a much larger clone lies one base away.

V usage is TRBV5-1 and J usage is TRBJ2-3; no clear D. The sequence came from a female donor with breast cancer. Some clones in this sample may be carry-over from other donors' samples. Sequenced input: axillary lymph node tissue. The CDR3 spells CANSSILDPDTQYF. CDR3 sequence (DNA): TGCGCCAACAGCTCGATTCTAGATCCAGATACGCAGTATTTT.